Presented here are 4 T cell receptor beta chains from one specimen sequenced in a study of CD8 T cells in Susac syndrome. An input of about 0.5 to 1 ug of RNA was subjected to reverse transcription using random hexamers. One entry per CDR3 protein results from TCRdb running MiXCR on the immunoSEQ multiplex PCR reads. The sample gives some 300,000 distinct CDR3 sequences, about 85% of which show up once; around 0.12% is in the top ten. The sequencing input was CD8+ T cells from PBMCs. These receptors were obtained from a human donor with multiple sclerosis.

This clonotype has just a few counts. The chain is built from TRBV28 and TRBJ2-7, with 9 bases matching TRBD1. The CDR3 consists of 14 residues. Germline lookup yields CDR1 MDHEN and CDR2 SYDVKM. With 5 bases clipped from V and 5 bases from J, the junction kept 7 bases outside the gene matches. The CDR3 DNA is TGTGCCAGCAGTGCGACCGGGACAGGGAACGAGCAGTACTTC. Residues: CASSATGTGNEQYF.

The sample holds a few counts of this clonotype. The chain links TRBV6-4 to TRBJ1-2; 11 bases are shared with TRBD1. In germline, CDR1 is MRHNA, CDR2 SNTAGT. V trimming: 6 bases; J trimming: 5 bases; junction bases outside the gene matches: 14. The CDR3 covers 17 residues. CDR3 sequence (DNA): TGTGCCAGCAGCCCCAGGACAGGGGGCTGGAGTCGGTATGGCTACACCTTC. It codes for CASSPRTGGWSRYGYTF.

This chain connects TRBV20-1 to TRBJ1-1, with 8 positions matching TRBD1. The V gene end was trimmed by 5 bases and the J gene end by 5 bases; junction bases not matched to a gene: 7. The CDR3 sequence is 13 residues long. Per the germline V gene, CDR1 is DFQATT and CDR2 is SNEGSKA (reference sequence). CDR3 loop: CSAEDREVTEAFF. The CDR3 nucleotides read TGCAGTGCTGAGGACAGGGAGGTAACTGAAGCTTTCTTT.

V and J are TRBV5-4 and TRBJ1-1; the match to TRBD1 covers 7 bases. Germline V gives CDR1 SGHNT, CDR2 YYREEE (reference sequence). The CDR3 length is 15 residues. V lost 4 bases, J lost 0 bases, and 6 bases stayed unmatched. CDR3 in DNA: TGTGCCAGCAGCACTTCGACAGGGATGAACACTGAAGCTTTCTTT. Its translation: CASSTSTGMNTEAFF.